The following is a TCR beta chain sequence with its context. The missing conserved phenylalanine or tryptophan at the end of this CDR3 makes a read error likely. The template was RNA from unsorted bulk tissue. The record originates from a study of tumor and adjacent non-tumor tissue in lung cancer. This CDR3 has 14 residues. Trimming left V 6 bases short and J 5 bases short, with 16 bases between. Germline CDR1 and CDR2: SGHAT and FQDESV (reference sequence). TCRbeta libraries were built with three rounds of nested PCR, modified from ARM-PCR. TCRdb re-analysed the multiplex PCR reads in MiXCR, keeping a single row per CDR3 protein. The sample has more than 75,000 distinct CDR3 sequences, around 70% seen once; the top ten hold roughly 13%.

Material: lung tumor tissue. The receptor comes from a woman aged 70-85 years with non-small cell lung cancer. This chain uses TRBV11-1 with TRBJ1-2, with TRBD1 as a possible D gene (5 bases). This CDR3 is CASSHSGLGYGYTL. The CDR3 DNA follows: TGTGCCAGCAGTCATTCGGGACTTGGTTATGGCTACACCCTC.